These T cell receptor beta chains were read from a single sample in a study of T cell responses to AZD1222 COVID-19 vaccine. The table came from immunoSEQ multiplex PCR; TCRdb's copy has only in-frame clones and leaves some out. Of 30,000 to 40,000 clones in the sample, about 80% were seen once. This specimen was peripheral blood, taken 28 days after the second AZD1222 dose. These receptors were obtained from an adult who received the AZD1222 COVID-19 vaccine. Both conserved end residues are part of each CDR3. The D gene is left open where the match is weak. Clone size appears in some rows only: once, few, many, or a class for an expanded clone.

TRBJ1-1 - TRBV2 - TGTGCCAGCAGTGAAATGTTGACGAACACTGAAGCTTTCTTT CASSEMLTNTEAFF
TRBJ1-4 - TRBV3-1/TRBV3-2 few TGTGCCAGCAGCTATCAATGGAAGCAGGGTTGGCTAGGTTTTAATGAAAAACTGTTTTTT CASSYQWKQGWLGFNEKLFF
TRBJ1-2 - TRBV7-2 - TGTGCCAGCAGCTTGGCCACAGGGAACTATGGCTACACCTTC CASSLATGNYGYTF
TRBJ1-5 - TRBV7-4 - TGTGCCAGCAGCGCCAGGGTAGGGAGTAATAGCAATCAGCCCCAGCATTTT CASSARVGSNSNQPQHF
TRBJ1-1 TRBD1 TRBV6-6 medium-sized TGTGCCAGCAGTCCCCGGGACAGCAATAGGATGAACACTGAAGCTTTCTTT CASSPRDSNRMNTEAFF
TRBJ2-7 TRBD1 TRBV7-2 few TGTGCCAGCAGCCGTGACAGGGGAACGCGCGAGCAGTACTTC CASSRDRGTREQYF
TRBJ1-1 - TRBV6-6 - TGTGCCATCCGCCCAGACAGATCGGCTGCTTTCTTT CAIRPDRSAAFF
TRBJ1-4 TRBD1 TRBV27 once TGTGCCAGCAGTCCACTGACAGGGGCGGGGGAAAAACTGTTTTTT CASSPLTGAGEKLFF
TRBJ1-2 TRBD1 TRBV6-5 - TGTGCCAGCAATCTATCGACAGGGGATCGGGGCTACACCTTC CASNLSTGDRGYTF
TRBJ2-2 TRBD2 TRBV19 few TGTGCCAGTAGGCTGACGGGGGGACCCGGGGAGCTGTTTTTT CASRLTGGPGELFF
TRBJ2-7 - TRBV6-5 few TGTGCCAGCAGCAAACAGCCAGGATCGGACGAGCAGTACTTC CASSKQPGSDEQYF
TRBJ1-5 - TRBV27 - TGTGCCAGCAGTTTAGATGGGTTCCGCAATCAGCCCCAGCATTTT CASSLDGFRNQPQHF
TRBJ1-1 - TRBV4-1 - TGCGCCAGCAGCCAAGGAGGCCCAGGGCGCTCTGAAGCTTTCTTT CASSQGGPGRSEAFF
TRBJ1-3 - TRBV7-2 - TGTGCCAGCAGCCTCCAAAACCCGTCGGGTACTGGAAACACCATATATTTT CASSLQNPSGTGNTIYF
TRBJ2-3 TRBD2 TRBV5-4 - TGTGCCAGCAGCTTGGGACTAGCGGGGAGCACAGATACGCAGTATTTT CASSLGLAGSTDTQYF
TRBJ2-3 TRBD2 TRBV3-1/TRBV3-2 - TGTGCCAGCAGCCAAGTGGGGACTAGCGGAAGCACAGATACGCAGTATTTT CASSQVGTSGSTDTQYF
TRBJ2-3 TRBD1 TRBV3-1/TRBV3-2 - TGTGCCAGCAGCTGGACAGGGAACACAGACACAGATACGCAGTATTTT CASSWTGNTDTDTQYF
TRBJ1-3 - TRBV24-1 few TGTGCCACCACCCCGGACACCCACTCTGGAAACACCATATATTTT CATTPDTHSGNTIYF
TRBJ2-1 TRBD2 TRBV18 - TGTGCCAGCTCACCATCACTAGCGGGCGATGAGCAGTTCTTC CASSPSLAGDEQFF
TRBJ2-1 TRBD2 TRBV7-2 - TGTGCCAGCAGCTTTTCCCCAGGAACTAGCGGGAATGAGCAGTTCTTC CASSFSPGTSGNEQFF
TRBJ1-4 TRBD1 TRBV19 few TGTGCCAGCCGGACAGGGCAAGGTGAAAAACTGTTTTTT CASRTGQGEKLFF
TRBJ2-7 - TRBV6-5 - TGTGCCAGCAGTTACCACTATTTTAGGGGGGGATACGAGCAGTACTTC CASSYHYFRGGYEQYF
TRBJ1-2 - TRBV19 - TGTGCCAGTAGAAGAAGCTTAACCTATGGCTACACCTTC CASRRSLTYGYTF
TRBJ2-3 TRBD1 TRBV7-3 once TGTGCCAGCAGCTTCGCGGGACAGGGGACAAATACGCAGTATTTT CASSFAGQGTNTQYF
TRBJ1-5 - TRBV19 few TGTGCCAGTAGTATCAGAACAGGGAGCAATCAGCCCCAGCATTTT CASSIRTGSNQPQHF
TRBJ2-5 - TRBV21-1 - TGTGCCAGCAGCAAAGGTGTCAGATCTTTAGGTACCCAGTACTTC CASSKGVRSLGTQYF